These 19 T cell receptor beta chains originate from one sample sequenced in a study of CD8+ T cells in alopecia areata. The treatment is: oral pan-JAK inhibitor, 5-10 mg twice daily. Extracted RNA was reverse transcribed, and the resulting cDNA served as sequencing template. The repertoire was sequenced with immunoSEQ multiplex PCR; TCRdb's copy has only in-frame clones and lacks some. This sample has about 180,000 clones, with 51% found just once. Source: CD8+ T cells sorted from blood, taken around week 52, from a patient treated with tofacitinib. These TCRs come from a human donor with alopecia areata.

V usage is TRBV4-1 and J usage is TRBJ1-4; no definite D call. Germline loops: CDR1 MGHRA, CDR2 YSYEKL. Between the trimmed V and J ends, which lost 4 bases and 5 bases, there was a span of 8 bases. This CDR3 is 13 amino acids long. The CDR3: CASSLTQNEKLFF. The CDR3 nucleotides are TGCGCCAGCAGCCTAACGCAGAATGAAAAACTGTTTTTT.

The V and J genes are TRBV15 and TRBJ2-2; either TRBD1 or TRBD2 may fit D (5 bases each). The germline V and J ends were trimmed by 5 bases and 1 base, with 14 bases remaining between them. Germline V gene data show CDR1 as LNHNV and CDR2 as YYDKDF (reference sequence). There are 16 residues in the CDR3. Here the CDR3 reads CATSYSGTENTGELFF. For the CDR3, the DNA is TGTGCCACCAGCTACTCAGGGACGGAGAACACCGGGGAGCTGTTTTTT.

In its sample, this clone was seen a few times. CDR3 sequence reads: CAWSVMGGLAKNIQYF. The DNA of the CDR3 is TGTGCCTGGAGTGTCATGGGGGGACTAGCCAAAAACATTCAGTACTTC. The gene calls are TRBV30 and TRBJ2-4, with D tentatively TRBD2 (6 bases). This CDR3 spans 16 amino acids. Trimming took off 0 bases at V and 0 bases at J, with 12 bases between the two ends. Per the germline V gene, CDR1 is GTSNPN and CDR2 is SVGIG (reference sequence).

This chain uses TRBV5-4 with TRBJ1-2, with 10 bases aligning to TRBD1. The J segment lost 5 bases and the V segment lost 0 bases, leaving 4 bases of the junction unmatched. CDR1 is SGHNT and CDR2 is YYREEE in the germline V gene (reference sequence). The CDR3 is 15 residues long. In DNA, the CDR3 is TGTGCCAGCAGCTTGGGATGGGACAGGGGTTATGGCTACACCTTC. This encodes CASSLGWDRGYGYTF.

V and J are TRBV11-2 and TRBJ2-3; possibly TRBD1 or TRBD2 for D (6 bases each). The CDR3 is 17 residues long. The V gene's germline CDR1 is SGHAT and CDR2 FQNNGV. V lost 5 bases, J lost 0 bases, and 18 bases lay in between. CDR3: CASSGGRGRTSTDTQYF. The CDR3 region has the DNA TGTGCCAGCAGCGGAGGCCGGGGGCGAACTAGCACAGATACGCAGTATTTT.

The chain recombines TRBV27 with TRBJ2-7; D ambiguous. The CDR3 spans 13 residues. Germline V gene sequence: CDR1 MNHEY, CDR2 SMNVEV (reference sequence). V lost 4 bases to trimming and J lost 2 bases, with 9 bases between them. As DNA, the CDR3 is TGTGCCAGCAGTTACGCGATAACCTACGAGCAGTACTTC. This codes for CASSYAITYEQYF.

This clone showed up just a few times. The rearrangement uses TRBV13 and TRBJ2-7, with 9 bases aligning to TRBD2. The CDR3 length is 14 residues. CDR1 is PRHDT, CDR2 FYEKMQ, per germline (reference sequence). V trimming: 3 bases; J trimming: 2 bases; junction bases outside the gene matches: 2. The CDR3 region is CASSFGGGAYEQYF. CDR3 sequence (DNA): TGTGCCAGCAGCTTCGGCGGGGGGGCCTACGAGCAGTACTTC.

This sequence joins TRBV30 and TRBJ2-6, with 8 bases lining up with TRBD1. The CDR3 covers 20 residues. The germline gives CDR1 GTSNPN, CDR2 SVGIG (reference sequence). V trimming: 6 bases; J trimming: 0 bases; junction bases outside the gene matches: 19. CDR3 region: CACPLGGQVGSSSGANVLTF. The CDR3 DNA reads as TGTGCCTGTCCCCTCGGGGGACAGGTGGGATCTAGCTCTGGGGCCAACGTCCTGACTTTC.

This clone was counted a few times. This chain links TRBV7-9 with TRBJ2-3; the match to TRBD2 covers 11 bases. Germline trimming cut 3 bases from V and 3 bases from J; bases unmatched to any gene: 5. Germline V gene sequence: CDR1 SEHNR, CDR2 FQNEAQ (reference sequence). The CDR3 spans 16 residues. In DNA form, the CDR3 reads TGTGCCAGCAGCTTCTCACTAGCGGGGGAAACAGATACGCAGTATTTT. Translation gives CASSFSLAGETDTQYF.

The CDR3 DNA follows: TGTGCCAGTAGTAAGGACTTGCAAGAGACCCAGTACTTC. Its translation is CASSKDLQETQYF. The chain carries TRBV19 and TRBJ2-5, with D possibly matching TRBD2 (5 bases). The CDR3 extends over 13 amino acids. The germline V and J ends were trimmed by 4 bases and 2 bases, with 8 bases remaining between them. Looked up from germline, CDR1 is LNHDA and CDR2 is SQIVND (reference sequence).

This chain uses TRBV7-2 with TRBJ1-1, with D maybe TRBD1 (5 bases). The CDR3 runs to 17 residues. V lost 5 bases and J 5 bases, leaving 24 bases between the germline ends. Germline V gene data show CDR1 as SGHTA and CDR2 as FQGNSA. CDR3 in amino acids: CASSPAPGGEERTEAFF. The CDR3 region has the DNA TGTGCCAGCAGCCCCGCCCCCGGGGGGGAGGAGAGGACTGAAGCTTTCTTT.

The V and J genes are TRBV27 and TRBJ1-1; tentative D call: TRBD1 (6 bases). The CDR3 covers 14 residues. Germline loops: CDR1 MNHEY, CDR2 SMNVEV (reference sequence). Deletions cut 5 bases from V and 2 bases from J, with 12 bases between. The CDR3 loop is CASSPQGSNTEAFF. The CDR3 region has the DNA TGTGCCAGCAGTCCACAGGGTTCCAACACTGAAGCTTTCTTT.

This clone was seen a handful of times. This chain's CDR3 is CSVELASGGYEQYF. Written as DNA, the CDR3 is TGCAGCGTTGAGTTAGCTAGCGGGGGCTACGAGCAGTACTTC. The chain recombines TRBV29-1 with TRBJ2-7; TRBD2 matches at 10 bases. The V gene's germline CDR1 is SQVTM and CDR2 ANQGSEA. V lost 3 bases to trimming and J lost 3 bases; unmatched junction nucleotides: 5. This CDR3 has 14 amino acids.

J is TRBJ2-7 and V is TRBV4-1; 8 positions agree with TRBD1. CDR1 and CDR2 (germline): MGHRA, YSYEKL. The CDR3 consists of 16 residues. The V segment lost 1 base and the J segment 3 bases; nucleotides outside the gene matches: 8. The CDR3 protein is CASSQGSGTGHYEQYF. DNA for the CDR3: TGCGCCAGCAGCCAAGGCTCCGGGACAGGCCACTACGAGCAGTACTTC.

The J gene is TRBJ1-2, the V gene TRBV5-4, with D uncertain. The CDR3 spans 10 residues. V lost 4 bases, J lost 13 bases, and 11 bases lay in between. Germline values: CDR1 SGHNT, CDR2 YYREEE (reference sequence). CDR3 nucleotide sequence: TGTGCCAGCAGCACTACGTCGGGCACCTTC. This gives the protein CASSTTSGTF.

This clone turned up a few times. The chain uses TRBV4-3 and TRBJ1-1; D is possibly TRBD1 (5 bases). Trimming shortened V by 4 bases and J by 7 bases, and 16 bases separated the two germline ends. The CDR3 consists of 14 residues. The germline V gene has CDR1 LGHNA and CDR2 YSLEER. The CDR3, as DNA: TGCGCCAGCAGCCCTTATTCCCAGGGCAGTGAAGCTTTCTTT. Translating gives CASSPYSQGSEAFF.

This chain joins TRBV7-3 and TRBJ1-5; no clear D. CDR3 length: 16 residues. Trimming left V 5 bases short and J 5 bases short, with 19 bases between. The germline V gene has CDR1 SGHTA and CDR2 FQGTGA. The CDR3 DNA sequence: TGTGCCAGCAGCCCACCTCCCTGGGTGGGTGATCAGCCCCAGCATTTT. Translating gives CASSPPPWVGDQPQHF.

This clone was seen a few times. V usage is TRBV13 and J usage is TRBJ1-2; a weak D match, TRBD1 (6 bases). V shed 10 bases and J shed 4 bases, with 16 bases lying between them. The germline V gene has CDR1 PRHDT and CDR2 FYEKMQ (reference sequence). The CDR3 is made up of 13 amino acids. The CDR3 spells CATRGEDVYGYTF. The CDR3 DNA reads TGTGCCACCAGGGGCGAAGATGTCTATGGCTACACCTTC.

This clone has more than one count but fewer than ten. Other DNA sequences within the sample encode an identical CDR3. The rearrangement uses TRBV7-9 and TRBJ2-7; the D is unclear. Germline CDR1 reads SEHNR; CDR2 reads FQNEAQ (reference sequence). The V and J ends lost 0 bases and 2 bases respectively, with 5 bases between them. The CDR3 loop spans 13 amino acids. CDR3 amino acids: CASSLASTYEQYF. In DNA form, the CDR3 reads TGTGCCAGCAGCTTAGCGTCAACCTACGAGCAGTACTTC.